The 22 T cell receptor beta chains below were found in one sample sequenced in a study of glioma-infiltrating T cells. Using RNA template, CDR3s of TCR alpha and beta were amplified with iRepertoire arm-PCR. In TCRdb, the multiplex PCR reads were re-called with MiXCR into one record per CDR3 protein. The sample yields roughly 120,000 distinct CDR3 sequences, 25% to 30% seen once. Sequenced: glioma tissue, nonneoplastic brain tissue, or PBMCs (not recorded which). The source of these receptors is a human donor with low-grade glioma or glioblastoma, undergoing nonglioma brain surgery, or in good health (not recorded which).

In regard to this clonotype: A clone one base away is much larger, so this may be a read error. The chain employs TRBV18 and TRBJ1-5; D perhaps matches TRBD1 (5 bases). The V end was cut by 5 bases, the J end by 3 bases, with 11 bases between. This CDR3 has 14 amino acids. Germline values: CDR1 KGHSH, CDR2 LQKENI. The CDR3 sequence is CASSSGQHNQPQHF. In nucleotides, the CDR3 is TGTGCCAGCTCATCCGGACAACACAATCAGCCCCAGCATTTT.

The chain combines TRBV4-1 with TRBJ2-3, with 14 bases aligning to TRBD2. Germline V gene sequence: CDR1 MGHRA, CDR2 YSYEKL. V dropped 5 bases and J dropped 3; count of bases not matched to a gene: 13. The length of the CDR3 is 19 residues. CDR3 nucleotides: TGCGCCAGCAGCGGGACAGGGAGCTGGACTAGCGGGAGGACAGATACGCAGTATTTT. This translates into CASSGTGSWTSGRTDTQYF.

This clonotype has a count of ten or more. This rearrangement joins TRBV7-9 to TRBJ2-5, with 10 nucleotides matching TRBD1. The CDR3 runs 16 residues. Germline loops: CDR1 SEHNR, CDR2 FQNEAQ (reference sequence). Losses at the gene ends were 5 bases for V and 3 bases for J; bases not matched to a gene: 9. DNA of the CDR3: TGTGCCAGCAGCCACAAGATTGGGACAGGGGAAGAGACCCAGTACTTC. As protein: CASSHKIGTGEETQYF.

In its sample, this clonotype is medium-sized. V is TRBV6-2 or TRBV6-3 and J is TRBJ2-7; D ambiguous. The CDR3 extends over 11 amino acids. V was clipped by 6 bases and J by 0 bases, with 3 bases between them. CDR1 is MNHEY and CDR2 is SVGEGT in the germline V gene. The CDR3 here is CASRVSYEQYF. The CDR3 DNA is TGTGCCAGCAGGGTCTCCTACGAGCAGTACTTC.

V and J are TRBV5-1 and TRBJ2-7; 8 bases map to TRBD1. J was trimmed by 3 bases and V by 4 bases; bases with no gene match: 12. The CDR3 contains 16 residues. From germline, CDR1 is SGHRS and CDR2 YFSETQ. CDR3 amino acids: CASSPGQGRRDYEQYF. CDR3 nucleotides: TGCGCCAGCAGCCCCGGACAGGGAAGGAGGGACTACGAGCAGTACTTC.

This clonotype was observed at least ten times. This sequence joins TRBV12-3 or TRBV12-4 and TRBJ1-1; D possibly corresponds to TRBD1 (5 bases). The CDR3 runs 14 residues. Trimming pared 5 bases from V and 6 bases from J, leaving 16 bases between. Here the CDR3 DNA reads TGTGCCAGCAGTCCACTCAGGGATCGCGCTGAAGCTTTCTTT. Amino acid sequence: CASSPLRDRAEAFF.

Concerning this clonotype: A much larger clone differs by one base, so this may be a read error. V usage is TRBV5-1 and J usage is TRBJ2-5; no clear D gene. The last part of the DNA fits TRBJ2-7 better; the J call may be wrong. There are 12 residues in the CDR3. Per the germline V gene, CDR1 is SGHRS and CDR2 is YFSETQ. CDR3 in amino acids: CASSLQEVEQYF. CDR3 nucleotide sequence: TGCGCCAGCAGCTTGCAAGAGGTCGAGCAGTACTTC.

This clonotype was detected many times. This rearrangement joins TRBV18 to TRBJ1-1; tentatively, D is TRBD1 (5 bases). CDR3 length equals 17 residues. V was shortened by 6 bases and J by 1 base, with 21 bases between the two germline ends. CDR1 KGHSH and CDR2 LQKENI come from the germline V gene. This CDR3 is CASSRDVWAVSNTEAFF. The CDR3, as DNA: TGTGCCAGCTCCCGGGACGTATGGGCAGTGTCGAACACTGAAGCTTTCTTT.

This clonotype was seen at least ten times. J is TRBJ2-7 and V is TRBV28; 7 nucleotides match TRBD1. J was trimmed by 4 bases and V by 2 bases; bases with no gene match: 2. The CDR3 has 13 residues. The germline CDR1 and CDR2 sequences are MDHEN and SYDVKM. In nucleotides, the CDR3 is TGTGCCAGCAGTTTAGGGGACAGTTACGAGCAGTACTTC. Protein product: CASSLGDSYEQYF.

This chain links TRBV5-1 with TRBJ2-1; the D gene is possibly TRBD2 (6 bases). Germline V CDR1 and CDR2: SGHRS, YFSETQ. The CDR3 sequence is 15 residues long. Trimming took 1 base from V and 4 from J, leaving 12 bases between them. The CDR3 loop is CASSLPGTGYNEQFF. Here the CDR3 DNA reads TGCGCCAGCAGCTTGCCAGGGACTGGGTACAATGAGCAGTTCTTC.

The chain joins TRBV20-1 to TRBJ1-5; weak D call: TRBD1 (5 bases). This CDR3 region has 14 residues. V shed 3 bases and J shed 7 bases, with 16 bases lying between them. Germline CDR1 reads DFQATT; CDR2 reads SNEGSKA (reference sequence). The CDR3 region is CSARNWGRGQPQHF. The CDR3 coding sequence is TGCAGTGCTAGGAACTGGGGGAGAGGACAGCCCCAGCATTTT.

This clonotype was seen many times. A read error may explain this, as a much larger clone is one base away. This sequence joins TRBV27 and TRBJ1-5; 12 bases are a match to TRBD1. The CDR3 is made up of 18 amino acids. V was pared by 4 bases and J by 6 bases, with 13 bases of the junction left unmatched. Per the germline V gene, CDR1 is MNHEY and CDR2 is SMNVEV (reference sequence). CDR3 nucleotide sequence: TGTGCCAGCAGTTCATTCGGCCGGGGGACAGGGGGCACTCAGCCCCAGCATTTT. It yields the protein CASSSFGRGTGGTQPQHF.

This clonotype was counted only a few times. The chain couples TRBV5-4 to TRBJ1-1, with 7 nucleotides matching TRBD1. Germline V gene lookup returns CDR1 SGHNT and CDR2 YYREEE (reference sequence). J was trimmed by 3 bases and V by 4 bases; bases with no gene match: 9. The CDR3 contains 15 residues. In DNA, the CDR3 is TGTGCCAGCAGCCACCCCGGACAGGCTGACACTGAAGCTTTCTTT. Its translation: CASSHPGQADTEAFF.

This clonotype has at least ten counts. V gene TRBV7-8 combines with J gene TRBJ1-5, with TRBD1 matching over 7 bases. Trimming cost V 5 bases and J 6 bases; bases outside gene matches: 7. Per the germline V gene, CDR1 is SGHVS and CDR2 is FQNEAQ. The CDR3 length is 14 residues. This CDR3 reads CASSTRTGGQPQHF. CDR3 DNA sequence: TGTGCCAGCAGCACGAGGACAGGAGGTCAGCCCCAGCATTTT.

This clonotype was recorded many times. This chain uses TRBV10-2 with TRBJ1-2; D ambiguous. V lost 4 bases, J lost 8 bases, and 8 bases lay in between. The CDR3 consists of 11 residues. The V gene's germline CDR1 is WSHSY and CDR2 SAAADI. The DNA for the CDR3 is TGCGCCAGCAGTGGGAACGGAGGCTACACCTTC. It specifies CASSGNGGYTF.

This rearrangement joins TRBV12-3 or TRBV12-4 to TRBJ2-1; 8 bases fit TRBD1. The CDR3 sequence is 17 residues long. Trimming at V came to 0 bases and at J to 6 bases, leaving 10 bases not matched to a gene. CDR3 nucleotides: TGTGCCAGCAGTTTAGCGATTACAGGGGGGTATGGCAATGAGCAGTTCTTC. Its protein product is CASSLAITGGYGNEQFF.

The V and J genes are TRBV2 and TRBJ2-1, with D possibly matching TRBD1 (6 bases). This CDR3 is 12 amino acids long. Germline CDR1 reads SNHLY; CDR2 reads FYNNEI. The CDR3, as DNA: TGTGTTAGCAGTGAACAGACAGGACACCAGTTCTTC. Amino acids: CVSSEQTGHQFF.

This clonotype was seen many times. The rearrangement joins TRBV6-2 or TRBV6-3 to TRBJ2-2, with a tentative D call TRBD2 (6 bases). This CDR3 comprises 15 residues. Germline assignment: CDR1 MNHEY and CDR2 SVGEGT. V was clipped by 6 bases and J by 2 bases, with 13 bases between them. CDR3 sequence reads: CASRPGLVNTGELFF. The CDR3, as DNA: TGTGCCAGCAGGCCGGGACTGGTTAACACCGGGGAGCTGTTTTTT.

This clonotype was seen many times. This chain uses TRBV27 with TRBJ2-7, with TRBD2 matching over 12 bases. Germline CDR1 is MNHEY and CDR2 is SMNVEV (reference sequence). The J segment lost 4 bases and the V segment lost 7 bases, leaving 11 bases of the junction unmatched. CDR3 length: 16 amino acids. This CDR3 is CASTQLAGGLGYEQYF. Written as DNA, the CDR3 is TGTGCCAGCACCCAGCTAGCGGGAGGGCTAGGGTACGAGCAGTACTTC.

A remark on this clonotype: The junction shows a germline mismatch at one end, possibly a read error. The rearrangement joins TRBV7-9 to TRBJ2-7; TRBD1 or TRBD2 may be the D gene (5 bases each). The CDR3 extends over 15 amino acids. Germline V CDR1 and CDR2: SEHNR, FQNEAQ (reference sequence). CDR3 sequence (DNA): TGTGCCAGCAGCTTAACGGGGACCCAAAGCTACAAGCAGTACTTC. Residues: CASSLTGTQSYKQYF.

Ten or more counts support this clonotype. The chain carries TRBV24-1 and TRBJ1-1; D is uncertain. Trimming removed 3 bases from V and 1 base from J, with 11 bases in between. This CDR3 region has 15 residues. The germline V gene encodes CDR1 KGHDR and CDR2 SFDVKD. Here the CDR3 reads CATSDTKSKNTEAFF. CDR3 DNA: TGTGCCACCAGTGATACTAAGTCAAAGAACACTGAAGCTTTCTTT.

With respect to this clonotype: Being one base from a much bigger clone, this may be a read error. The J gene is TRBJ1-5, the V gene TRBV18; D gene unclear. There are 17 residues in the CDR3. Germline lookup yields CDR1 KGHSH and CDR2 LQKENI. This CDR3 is CASSPSGERYSNKPQHF. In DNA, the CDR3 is TGTGCCAGCTCACCATCAGGTGAGAGATATAGCAATAAGCCCCAGCATTTT.